These 27 T cell receptor beta chains originate from one sample sequenced in a study of blood T cell repertoires in COVID-19. The data were produced by immunoSEQ multiplex PCR, yet TCRdb's version contains in-frame clones alone and is incomplete. The sample has around 150,000 clones, 75% to 90% seen once; the top ten hold about 4%. The sample consisted of peripheral blood. The receptors shown here come from a woman between 55 and 75 years old with active or convalescent COVID-19.

The chain combines TRBV10-2 with TRBJ1-5; D is perhaps TRBD1 (5 bases). Germline assignment: CDR1 WSHSY and CDR2 SAAADI. V was pared by 4 bases and J by 5 bases, with 21 bases between. CDR3 length equals 17 residues. The CDR3 sequence is CASSVGRGLDEYQPQHF. In DNA, the CDR3 is TGCGCCAGCAGTGTAGGAAGGGGCCTCGACGAATATCAGCCCCAGCATTTT.

The chain has TRBV19 and TRBJ2-7; the D gene is possibly TRBD2 (5 bases). Trimming took off 4 bases at V and 7 bases at J, with 14 bases between the two ends. The CDR3 has 13 amino acids. The V gene's germline CDR1 is LNHDA and CDR2 SQIVND (reference sequence). Written as DNA, the CDR3 is TGTGCCAGTAGTACCCTCGAGGGCTGGGAGCAGTACTTC. This sequence encodes CASSTLEGWEQYF. The full variable domain, in which reference TRBV19 and TRBJ2-7 provide the parts outside the CDR3, is DGGITQSPKYLFRKEGQNVTLSCEQNLNHDAMYWYRQDPGQGLRLIYYSQIVNDFQKGDIAEGYSVSREKKESFPLTVTSAQKNPTAFYLCASSTLEGWEQYFGPGTRLTVT.

The rearrangement links TRBV5-1 to TRBJ2-7; possibly TRBD1 for D (6 bases). The V gene's germline CDR1 is SGHRS and CDR2 YFSETQ. CDR3 length equals 16 residues. The V end lost 4 bases, the J end lost 0 bases, and 17 bases lay between the germline ends. The CDR3 sequence: CASSPEGHSVSYEQYF. CDR3 coding DNA: TGCGCCAGCAGCCCAGAGGGACACAGTGTCTCCTACGAGCAGTACTTC. Filled out from reference TRBV5-1 and TRBJ2-7, the complete variable domain reads KAGVTQTPRYLIKTRGQQVTLSCSPISGHRSVSWYQQTPGQGLQFLFEYFSETQRNKGNFPGRFSGRQFSNSRSEMNVSTLELGDSALYLCASSPEGHSVSYEQYFGPGTRLTVT.

This clone was seen only once. The genes are TRBV18 and TRBJ1-4, with TRBD1 identical over 9 bases. The CDR3 has 15 amino acids. The germline V gene has CDR1 KGHSH and CDR2 LQKENI. Trimming removed 5 bases from V and 8 bases from J; junction bases left unmatched: 9. In DNA form, the CDR3 reads TGTGCCAGCTCATCAACAGGGGGCAATAGGGAAAAACTGTTTTTT. Translation: CASSSTGGNREKLFF.

This sequence joins TRBV6-5 and TRBJ1-3, with D unresolved. Germline-derived CDR1 and CDR2 are MNHEY and SVGAGI. Trimming stripped 6 bases from V and 0 bases from J, with 9 bases between. The CDR3 is 14 residues long. CDR3 bases: TGTGCCAGCAGGGACTGGGACTCTGGAAACACCATATATTTT. Protein product: CASRDWDSGNTIYF.

The genes are TRBV7-2 and TRBJ2-1; D is perhaps TRBD2 (6 bases). The length of the CDR3 is 12 residues. The germline CDR1 and CDR2 sequences are SGHTA and FQGNSA. The V gene lost 3 bases and the J gene lost 10 bases, with 10 bases spanning the gap. For the CDR3, the DNA is TGTGCCAGCAGCTTCCGGGGGTGGGAGCAGTTCTTC. Translation: CASSFRGWEQFF.

The chain links TRBV7-8 to TRBJ1-2; D is unclear. This CDR3 is built from 14 residues. With 0 bases removed from V and 7 bases from J, the gap between germline ends came to 12 bases. Germline assignment: CDR1 SGHVS and CDR2 FQNEAQ. The CDR3: CASSLAPPSGGYTF. The CDR3 coding sequence is TGTGCCAGCAGCTTAGCACCTCCCTCGGGTGGCTACACCTTC.

This chain links TRBV5-1 with TRBJ1-1, with 8 positions matching TRBD1. The J segment lost 0 bases and the V segment lost 4 bases, leaving 11 bases of the junction unmatched. Germline lookup yields CDR1 SGHRS and CDR2 YFSETQ. The CDR3 loop spans 17 amino acids. The CDR3 coding sequence is TGCGCCAGCAGCCAGAGAGGACAGGGTATTATGAACACTGAAGCTTTCTTT. Translating it yields CASSQRGQGIMNTEAFF.

This clone is a singleton in its sample. The chain employs TRBV7-3 and TRBJ1-1, with 8 nucleotides matching TRBD1. Germline CDR1 and CDR2: SGHTA and FQGTGA. The trim removed 5 bases at V and 8 bases at J, leaving 10 bases unmatched. The CDR3 extends over 14 amino acids. This CDR3 reads CASSPTGATLEAFF. CDR3 nucleotide sequence: TGTGCCAGCAGCCCGACAGGGGCCACGCTCGAAGCTTTCTTT.

The chain is built from TRBV20-1 and TRBJ2-1, with D perhaps matching TRBD2 (6 bases). Germline values: CDR1 DFQATT, CDR2 SNEGSKA (reference sequence). The CDR3 length is 15 residues. V dropped 3 bases and J dropped 4 bases, with 16 bases sitting between them. This CDR3 is CSASLSGELYNEQFF. The CDR3 nucleotides are TGCAGTGCTAGTCTCTCGGGGGAGCTTTACAATGAGCAGTTCTTC.

The rearrangement joins TRBV18 to TRBJ2-6; TRBD1 matches at 7 bases. The ends lost 3 bases at V and 0 bases at J; junction bases unmatched: 5. Germline V gives CDR1 KGHSH, CDR2 LQKENI. CDR3 length: 17 residues. The CDR3 nucleotides are TGTGCCAGCTCACCGGACAGGTACTACTCTGGGGCCAACGTCCTGACTTTC. Protein product: CASSPDRYYSGANVLTF. The complete variable domain, with remaining parts taken from reference TRBV18 and TRBJ2-6, reads NAGVMQNPRHLVRRRGQEARLRCSPMKGHSHVYWYRQLPEEGLKFMVYLQKENIIDESGMPKERFSAEFPKEGPSILRIQQVVRGDSAAYFCASSPDRYYSGANVLTFGAGSRLTVL.

V gene TRBV27 combines with J gene TRBJ1-2, with D possibly TRBD1 on 6 matching bases. CDR1 is MNHEY and CDR2 is SMNVEV in the germline V gene (reference sequence). The CDR3 extends over 13 amino acids. With 5 bases removed from V and 4 bases from J, the gap between germline ends came to 11 bases. The CDR3 is CASSTGLGYGYTF. CDR3 nucleotide sequence: TGTGCCAGCAGTACAGGGTTAGGCTATGGCTACACCTTC.

The gene calls are TRBV5-1 and TRBJ1-6; 10 bases match TRBD1. With 4 bases clipped from V and 8 bases from J, the junction kept 3 bases outside the gene matches. The germline gives CDR1 SGHRS, CDR2 YFSETQ. This CDR3 has 14 residues. CDR3 coding DNA: TGCGCCAGCAGCCTCGGGACAGGGGATTCACCCCTCCACTTT. Protein sequence: CASSLGTGDSPLHF.

This clone has only a few counts. The chain links TRBV10-3 to TRBJ1-6; D gene unclear. V lost 10 bases and J lost 8, with 15 bases in between. CDR1 and CDR2 (germline): ENHRY, SYGVKD. The CDR3 totals 13 residues. In nucleotides, the CDR3 is TGTGCCACCACCCTCGAAGGAGATTCACCCCTCCACTTT. Its protein product is CATTLEGDSPLHF.

The genes are TRBV7-9 and TRBJ2-1, with TRBD2 identical over 8 bases. CDR3 size: 16 residues. Germline V gene data show CDR1 as SEHNR and CDR2 as FQNEAQ (reference sequence). V was pared by 4 bases and J by 8 bases, with 13 bases of the junction left unmatched. The CDR3 reads CASSSYGAGGSYEQFF. Here the CDR3 DNA reads TGTGCCAGCAGCTCCTACGGCGCGGGGGGCTCGTATGAGCAGTTCTTC.

This rearrangement joins TRBV18 to TRBJ1-2; 8 positions agree with TRBD1. Germline lookup yields CDR1 KGHSH and CDR2 LQKENI. There are 14 residues in the CDR3. V was clipped by 4 bases and J by 6 bases; unmatched bases: 7. CDR3 residues: CASSQKTGADGYTF. In DNA, the CDR3 is TGTGCCAGCTCACAAAAGACAGGGGCGGATGGCTACACCTTC.

The CDR3 region is CASSGEKNTEAFF. The CDR3 nucleotides read TGTGCCAGCAGTGGAGAGAAGAACACTGAAGCTTTCTTT. The chain recombines TRBV2 with TRBJ1-1, with unresolved D. The CDR3 spans 13 residues. Trimming took 4 bases from V and 1 from J, leaving 7 bases between them. Germline V lookup: CDR1 SNHLY, CDR2 FYNNEI.

The chain employs TRBV5-6 and TRBJ1-2; D is unresolved. CDR3 length: 15 amino acids. V lost 4 bases and J 3 bases, leaving 16 bases between the germline ends. In germline, CDR1 is SGHDT, CDR2 YYEEEE. The CDR3 is CASSGMEGPHYGYTF. DNA of the CDR3: TGTGCCAGCAGCGGTATGGAGGGCCCTCACTATGGCTACACCTTC. Looking up the rest from reference TRBV5-6 and TRBJ1-2 gives the full variable domain: DAGVTQSPTHLIKTRGQQVTLRCSPKSGHDTVSWYQQALGQGPQFIFQYYEEEERQRGNFPDRFSGHQFPNYSSELNVNALLLGDSALYLCASSGMEGPHYGYTFGSGTRLTVV.

This chain joins TRBV10-3 and TRBJ1-2; TRBD1 matches at 7 bases. CDR3 length equals 15 residues. With V trimmed by 2 bases and J by 7 bases, 10 bases remained unmatched. Looked up from germline, CDR1 is ENHRY and CDR2 is SYGVKD. The CDR3 DNA reads TGTGCCATCAGTGAGGCCGGGACAGAAGTTGGTGGCTACACCTTC. This encodes CAISEAGTEVGGYTF.

The chain is built from TRBV5-1 and TRBJ1-2; D is perhaps TRBD1 (6 bases). Germline CDR1 and CDR2: SGHRS and YFSETQ. V lost 4 bases and J lost 0, with 16 bases in between. The CDR3 consists of 16 residues. CDR3 nucleotides: TGCGCCAGCAGCCCAGGTTACAGGGCAGCTAACTATGGCTACACCTTC. It codes for CASSPGYRAANYGYTF.

CDR3 in DNA: TGTGCCACCAGTGATTCGGTCACCCAAGAGACCCAGTACTTC. Protein sequence: CATSDSVTQETQYF. The V gene is TRBV24-1, the J gene TRBJ2-5; D gene ambiguous. CDR3 size: 14 residues. In germline, CDR1 is KGHDR, CDR2 SFDVKD. The V gene lost 2 bases and the J gene lost 1 base, with 7 bases spanning the gap.

The count of this clone is one. This CDR3 is also generated by other DNA sequences in the sample. This rearrangement joins TRBV7-3 to TRBJ1-1, with D possibly TRBD1 on 5 matching bases. Trimming stripped 4 bases from V and 1 base from J, with 7 bases between. Germline V gene sequence: CDR1 SGHTA, CDR2 FQGTGA. This CDR3 region has 13 residues. DNA of the CDR3: TGTGCCAGCAGCTCCGGACAGAACACTGAAGCTTTCTTT. Translation gives CASSSGQNTEAFF.

The chain uses TRBV4-3 and TRBJ1-4; no reliable D call. Germline values: CDR1 LGHNA, CDR2 YSLEER. The CDR3 consists of 16 residues. The ends were cut back, 3 bases at V and 7 bases at J, with 18 bases in the middle. DNA of the CDR3: TGCGCCAGCAGCCATGACCGAGGGTTGGGTGGTGAAAAACTGTTTTTT. This codes for CASSHDRGLGGEKLFF.

This clone has only one observation. The chain uses TRBV30 and TRBJ1-5, with D possibly being TRBD1 (5 bases). The CDR3 contains 13 residues. V was pared by 3 bases and J by 3 bases, with 9 bases between. In germline, CDR1 is GTSNPN, CDR2 SVGIG (reference sequence). CDR3 protein: CAWRDSPNQPQHF. The CDR3 DNA is TGTGCCTGGAGAGACAGCCCCAATCAGCCCCAGCATTTT.

This clone was seen a few times. This chain uses TRBV19 with TRBJ1-5; D unresolved. The CDR3 extends over 14 amino acids. V was clipped by 7 bases and J by 2 bases, with 12 bases between them. Germline V gene sequence: CDR1 LNHDA, CDR2 SQIVND (reference sequence). In DNA, the CDR3 is TGTGCCAGTACCCGGGATTGGGGCAATCAGCCCCAGCATTTT. It specifies CASTRDWGNQPQHF.

This chain links TRBV5-1 with TRBJ2-1; 7 bases are shared with TRBD1. The CDR3 runs to 15 residues. The J segment lost 4 bases and the V segment lost 3 bases, leaving 7 bases of the junction unmatched. Looked up from germline, CDR1 is SGHRS and CDR2 is YFSETQ. CDR3 sequence reads: CASSSSGQEYNEQFF. As DNA, the CDR3 is TGCGCCAGCAGCTCCTCAGGACAGGAATACAATGAGCAGTTCTTC.

The chain couples TRBV10-3 to TRBJ2-2, with 9 nucleotides matching TRBD2. The V gene end was trimmed by 0 bases and the J gene end by 10 bases; junction bases not matched to a gene: 6. The CDR3 runs 15 residues. Germline CDR1 reads ENHRY; CDR2 reads SYGVKD. The DNA of the CDR3 is TGTGCCATCAGTGAGTCGGGACTAGCAGCGGAGGAGCTGTTTTTT. Its translation: CAISESGLAAEELFF.